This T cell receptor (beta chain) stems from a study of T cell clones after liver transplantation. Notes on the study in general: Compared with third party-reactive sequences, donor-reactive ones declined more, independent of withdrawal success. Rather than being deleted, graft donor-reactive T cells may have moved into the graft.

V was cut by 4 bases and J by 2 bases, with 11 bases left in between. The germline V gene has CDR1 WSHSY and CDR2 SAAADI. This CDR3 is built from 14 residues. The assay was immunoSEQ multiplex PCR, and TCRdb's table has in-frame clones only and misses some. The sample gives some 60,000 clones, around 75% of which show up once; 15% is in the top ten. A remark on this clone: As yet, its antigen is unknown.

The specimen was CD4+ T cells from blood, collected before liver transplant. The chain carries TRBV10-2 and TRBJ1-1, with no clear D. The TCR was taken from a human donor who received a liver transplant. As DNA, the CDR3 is TGCGCCAGCAGTGTGCAGGCGAAAAACACTGAAGCTTTCTTT. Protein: CASSVQAKNTEAFF.